Presented here are 15 T cell receptor beta chains from one specimen sequenced in a study of CD8 T cells in Susac syndrome. Random hexamers were used to reverse transcribe 0.5 to 1 ug of RNA. TCRdb itself ran the immunoSEQ multiplex PCR reads through MiXCR, one entry per CDR3 protein. This table holds approximately 150,000 distinct CDR3 sequences, about 95% found once. The sequenced sample was CD4+ T cells from PBMCs. These receptors all stem from a human donor with multiple sclerosis.

The V gene is TRBV7-9, the J gene TRBJ2-1, with 9 bases that match TRBD1. CDR1 is SEHNR, CDR2 FQNEAQ, per germline (reference sequence). Germline trimming cut 4 bases from V and 4 bases from J; bases unmatched to any gene: 8. The CDR3 extends over 16 amino acids. The CDR3 loop reads CASSSNRDRVYNEQFF. DNA of the CDR3: TGTGCCAGCAGCTCGAACCGGGACAGGGTATACAATGAGCAGTTCTTC.

V gene TRBV7-2 combines with J gene TRBJ2-7; the match to TRBD1 covers 7 bases. The junction had 7 bases not matched to a gene; V was cut back by 1 base and J by 7 bases. The CDR3 is 14 amino acids. The germline V gene has CDR1 SGHTA and CDR2 FQGNSA. In DNA, the CDR3 is TGTGCCAGCAGCTTAGATAACAGGGGAAGGGAGCAGTACTTC. Amino acids: CASSLDNRGREQYF. The full variable domain, in which reference TRBV7-2 and TRBJ2-7 provide the parts outside the CDR3, is GAGVSQSPSNKVTEKGKDVELRCDPISGHTALYWYRQSLGQGLEFLIYFQGNSAPDKSGLPSDRFSAERTGGSVSTLTIQRTQQEDSAVYLCASSLDNRGREQYFGPGTRLTVT.

The J gene is TRBJ2-5, the V gene TRBV20-1, with 8 bases lining up with TRBD2. Germline loops: CDR1 DFQATT, CDR2 SNEGSKA (reference sequence). The length of the CDR3 is 14 residues. The trim removed 4 bases at V and 2 bases at J, leaving 6 bases unmatched. CDR3 nucleotides: TGCAGTGCTACCCGGGGGGGGATTCAAGAGACCCAGTACTTC. Translated: CSATRGGIQETQYF.

The V gene is TRBV24-1, the J gene TRBJ2-1; a weak D match, TRBD1 (5 bases). Germline values: CDR1 KGHDR, CDR2 SFDVKD. V gave up 1 base and J gave up 7 bases, with 13 bases separating them. This CDR3 has 15 amino acids. The CDR3 region is CATSDFSGRVNEQFF. DNA of the CDR3: TGTGCCACCAGTGATTTTTCCGGCAGGGTGAATGAGCAGTTCTTC.

The chain couples TRBV28 to TRBJ2-3; TRBD1 might be the D (6 bases). The CDR3 consists of 16 residues. V lost 3 bases to trimming and J lost 0 bases, with 13 bases between them. The germline gives CDR1 MDHEN, CDR2 SYDVKM. Here the CDR3 DNA reads TGTGCCAGCAGTTTTCTGGGGGCAACTAGCACAGATACGCAGTATTTT. Amino acid sequence: CASSFLGATSTDTQYF.

CDR3 bases: TGTGCCTGGAGTGCCGAGGCGGGTGGCTACACCTTC. It specifies CAWSAEAGGYTF. V and J are TRBV30 and TRBJ1-2; D uncertain. Trimming took 1 base from V and 7 from J, leaving 10 bases between them. CDR3 length: 12 residues. CDR1 and CDR2 from the germline V gene are GTSNPN and SVGIG (reference sequence).

The J gene is TRBJ1-1, the V gene TRBV18; no clear D gene. V lost 4 bases and J 7 bases, leaving 13 bases between the germline ends. This CDR3 has 13 amino acids. Germline V CDR1 and CDR2: KGHSH, LQKENI. Here the CDR3 DNA reads TGTGCCAGCTCACACGACGGTTACGGTGAAGCTTTCTTT. Its protein product is CASSHDGYGEAFF.

This clonotype has just one count. This chain links TRBV27 with TRBJ1-2, with D unresolved. V was cut by 5 bases and J by 7 bases, with 20 bases left in between. CDR3 length equals 15 residues. Germline CDR1 MNHEY, CDR2 SMNVEV (reference sequence). CDR3 residues: CASSPNVVLAAGYTF. DNA of the CDR3: TGTGCCAGCAGTCCAAATGTCGTCTTGGCAGCTGGCTACACCTTC.

CDR3 sequence reads: CASSFGRGVFAYNEQFF. CDR3 DNA: TGTGCCAGCAGCTTCGGCAGGGGAGTTTTCGCCTACAATGAGCAGTTCTTC. This chain links TRBV7-9 with TRBJ2-1, with D possibly matching TRBD1 (6 bases). V lost 3 bases to trimming and J lost 2 bases, with 17 bases between them. This CDR3 comprises 17 residues. Germline V lookup: CDR1 SEHNR, CDR2 FQNEAQ (reference sequence).

CDR3 sequence: CASSRDVTGELFF. The CDR3 DNA follows: TGTGCCAGCAGTCGGGACGTCACCGGGGAGCTGTTTTTT. V usage is TRBV3-1 and J usage is TRBJ2-2; possibly TRBD1 or TRBD2 for D (5 bases each). The CDR3 consists of 13 residues. Between the trimmed V and J ends, which lost 6 bases and 4 bases, there was a span of 9 bases. Germline-derived CDR1 and CDR2 are LGHDT and YNNKEL (reference sequence).

The J gene is TRBJ2-7, the V gene TRBV7-9; possibly TRBD1 for D (6 bases). From germline, CDR1 is SEHNR and CDR2 FQNEAQ (reference sequence). Trimming cost V 6 bases and J 5 bases, with 14 bases left between them. The CDR3 consists of 13 residues. CDR3 residues: CASRTPGHDEQYF. The CDR3, as DNA: TGTGCCAGCAGGACACCGGGACACGACGAGCAGTACTTC. Filled out from reference TRBV7-9 and TRBJ2-7, the complete variable domain reads DTGVSQNPRHKITKRGQNVTFRCDPISEHNRLYWYRQTLGQGPEFLTYFQNEAQLEKSRLLSDRFSAERPKGSFSTLEIQRTEQGDSAMYLCASRTPGHDEQYFGPGTRLTVT.

The chain carries TRBV30 and TRBJ2-7; 7 bases align to TRBD1. The V and J ends lost 8 bases and 2 bases, in that order; junction bases with no gene match: 12. CDR3 length equals 14 residues. Germline V CDR1 and CDR2: GTSNPN, SVGIG (reference sequence). The CDR3 protein is CALRQGSPTYEQYF. The CDR3 region has the DNA TGTGCCCTAAGACAGGGTTCACCGACCTACGAGCAGTACTTC. The complete variable domain, with remaining parts taken from reference TRBV30 and TRBJ2-7, reads SQTIHQWPATLVQPVGSPLSLECTVEGTSNPNLYWYRQAAGRGLQLLFYSVGIGQISSEVPQNLSASRPQDRQFILSSKKLLLSDSGFYLCALRQGSPTYEQYFGPGTRLTVT.

The CDR3 region is CASSIRRARDNEQFF. In nucleotides, the CDR3 is TGTGCCAGCAGCATTAGGAGGGCCAGGGACAATGAGCAGTTCTTC. The chain carries TRBV7-8 and TRBJ2-1; D might be TRBD2 (6 bases). V was clipped by 5 bases and J by 5 bases, with 16 bases between them. CDR3 size: 15 residues. CDR1 and CDR2 (germline): SGHVS, FQNEAQ.

The rearrangement links TRBV12-3 or TRBV12-4 to TRBJ2-1, with D possibly matching TRBD1 (6 bases). The CDR3 has 13 amino acids. Deletions cut 0 bases from V and 10 bases from J, with 10 bases between. The CDR3 DNA reads as TGTGCCAGCAGTTTAGCGCAGGACAGAGAGCAGTTCTTC. Translation gives CASSLAQDREQFF.

V usage is TRBV9 and J usage is TRBJ2-4; 13 nucleotides agree with TRBD2. After removal of 4 bases from V and 6 bases from J, the junction contained 7 bases not matched to a gene. The CDR3 extends over 16 amino acids. The germline V gene encodes CDR1 SGDLS and CDR2 YYNGEE. Written as DNA, the CDR3 is TGTGCCAGCAGCCCCACGAGGACTAGCGGGAGAAACATTCAGTACTTC. Its translation is CASSPTRTSGRNIQYF.